A single sample is the source of the 21 T cell receptor beta chains below, sequenced in a study of T cells in pancreatic ductal adenocarcinoma. Selected pancreatic ductal adenocarcinoma patients had undergone surgery without neoadjuvant therapy. The method was immunoSEQ multiplex PCR; TCRdb's version includes in-frame clones alone and lacks a portion of them. The table records roughly 100,000 clones, about 96% of them present only once. The material sequenced was PBMCs. These receptor sequences come from a human donor with pancreatic ductal adenocarcinoma.

As concerns this clone: Within the sample, other DNA sequences also encode this same CDR3. V gene TRBV28 combines with J gene TRBJ2-7, with D possibly matching TRBD1 (6 bases). Trimming pared 3 bases from V and 6 bases from J, leaving 6 bases between. The CDR3 loop spans 11 amino acids. From germline, CDR1 is MDHEN and CDR2 SYDVKM. DNA for the CDR3: TGTGCCAGCAGTTTCAGGGGCGAGCAGTACTTC. Translating it yields CASSFRGEQYF.

This chain links TRBV18 with TRBJ2-7; possibly TRBD2 for D (5 bases). Germline assignment: CDR1 KGHSH and CDR2 LQKENI. The CDR3 consists of 13 residues. Trimming took 0 bases from V and 6 from J, leaving 9 bases between them. DNA for the CDR3: TGTGCCAGCTCACCACCGGGAGAGGTCGAGCAGTACTTC. This sequence encodes CASSPPGEVEQYF.

The chain uses TRBV28 and TRBJ2-2; 9 bases map to TRBD1. Losses at the gene ends were 4 bases for V and 4 bases for J; bases not matched to a gene: 4. Germline CDR1 MDHEN, CDR2 SYDVKM. The CDR3 loop spans 15 amino acids. This CDR3 reads CASSSQGAGTGELFF. In DNA, the CDR3 is TGTGCCAGCAGTTCACAGGGGGCGGGCACCGGGGAGCTGTTTTTT.

Concerning this clone itself: Additional DNA sequences in this sample encode the identical CDR3. V usage is TRBV15 and J usage is TRBJ2-5; TRBD2 is a possible D gene (6 bases). Germline assignment: CDR1 LNHNV and CDR2 YYDKDF (reference sequence). This CDR3 spans 15 amino acids. Trimming took 0 bases from V and 4 from J, leaving 12 bases between them. The CDR3: CATSRDPGEGETQYF. In nucleotides, the CDR3 is TGTGCCACCAGCAGAGATCCGGGAGAAGGAGAGACCCAGTACTTC. The whole variable domain, filled in from reference TRBV15 and TRBJ2-5, reads DAMVIQNPRYQVTQFGKPVTLSCSQTLNHNVMYWYQQKSSQAPKLLFHYYDKDFNNEADTPDNFQSRRPNTSFCFLDIRSPGLGDTAMYLCATSRDPGEGETQYFGPGTRLLVL.

The V gene is TRBV5-1, the J gene TRBJ2-4; 11 bases are shared with TRBD2. Trimming removed 0 bases from V and 0 bases from J; junction bases left unmatched: 17. The CDR3 loop spans 22 amino acids. Germline CDR1 and CDR2: SGHRS and YFSETQ. In nucleotides, the CDR3 is TGCGCCAGCAGCTTGGACAGGGAGGTTCGGCTAGCGGGAGGATTAGCCAAAAACATTCAGTACTTC. This translates into CASSLDREVRLAGGLAKNIQYF.

The gene calls are TRBV10-3 and TRBJ2-7, with D possibly matching TRBD1 (6 bases). V gave up 8 bases and J gave up 3 bases, with 8 bases separating them. This CDR3 is built from 11 residues. Germline assignment: CDR1 ENHRY and CDR2 SYGVKD. In DNA form, the CDR3 reads TGTGCCATCGGGGACAACTACGAGCAGTACTTC. This gives the protein CAIGDNYEQYF.

This sequence joins TRBV7-9 and TRBJ1-2; D may be TRBD1 (6 bases). Trimming cost V 1 base and J 1 base, with 13 bases left between them. The CDR3 sequence is 16 residues long. CDR1 is SEHNR, CDR2 FQNEAQ, per germline (reference sequence). The CDR3 is CASSLEPGHHNYGYTF. CDR3 DNA: TGTGCCAGCAGCTTAGAACCGGGACATCATAACTATGGCTACACCTTC.

The chain carries TRBV2 and TRBJ2-4, with TRBD1 identical over 8 bases. Germline V lookup: CDR1 SNHLY, CDR2 FYNNEI. The CDR3 runs 18 residues. V shed 4 bases and J 0 bases; nucleotides not matched to a gene: 11. In nucleotides, the CDR3 is TGTGCCAGCAGTGCGGACAGGGCCTTGTTACTAGCCAAAAACATTCAGTACTTC. Amino acids: CASSADRALLLAKNIQYF.

The gene calls are TRBV4-2 and TRBJ2-7, with TRBD2 matching 8 bases. Germline V lookup: CDR1 LGHNA, CDR2 YNFKEQ. The CDR3 loop spans 14 amino acids. V was pared by 0 bases and J by 4 bases, with 2 bases of the junction left unmatched. This CDR3 is CASSQEGLEYEQYF. The CDR3 DNA is TGTGCCAGCAGCCAAGAGGGACTAGAATACGAGCAGTACTTC.

V gene TRBV28 combines with J gene TRBJ1-2; 7 positions agree with TRBD1. This CDR3 region has 12 residues. The germline V gene has CDR1 MDHEN and CDR2 SYDVKM. The V and J ends lost 2 bases and 7 bases, in that order; junction bases with no gene match: 1. Written as DNA, the CDR3 is TGTGCCAGCAGTTTAGACAGGGTTGGCTACACCTTC. Encoded protein: CASSLDRVGYTF.

This clone came up once. The chain carries TRBV7-6 and TRBJ2-5, with 10 positions matching TRBD1. V dropped 2 bases and J dropped 3; count of bases not matched to a gene: 3. The CDR3 sequence is 15 residues long. CDR1 is SGHVS, CDR2 FNYEAQ, per germline. CDR3 bases: TGTGCCAGCAGCTTAACCGGACAGGGGGAAGAGACCCAGTACTTC. Residues: CASSLTGQGEETQYF.

This sequence joins TRBV6-5 and TRBJ2-2; 11 bases map to TRBD2. Germline CDR1 and CDR2: MNHEY and SVGAGI. V shed 6 bases and J 6 bases; nucleotides not matched to a gene: 6. The CDR3 consists of 15 residues. The DNA for the CDR3 is TGTGCCAGCAGACTCCTAGCGGGAGGTTCCGGGGAGCTGTTTTTT. Translating gives CASRLLAGGSGELFF.

This clone appeared a few times. The chain combines TRBV7-6 with TRBJ2-5, with 8 bases lining up with TRBD1. With V trimmed by 2 bases and J by 5 bases, 4 bases remained unmatched. The CDR3 has 14 amino acids. The germline V gene has CDR1 SGHVS and CDR2 FNYEAQ. The CDR3 nucleotides are TGTGCCAGCAGCTTAATGTCAGGGGGCGAGACCCAGTACTTC. Its protein product is CASSLMSGGETQYF.

The chain combines TRBV5-1 with TRBJ2-2; TRBD2 is a possible D gene (5 bases). CDR1 is SGHRS and CDR2 is YFSETQ in the germline V gene. There are 16 residues in the CDR3. V lost 0 bases and J 5 bases, leaving 14 bases between the germline ends. In DNA, the CDR3 is TGCGCCAGCAGCTTGGGCCTCCGGAGCGGAACCGGGGAGCTGTTTTTT. It specifies CASSLGLRSGTGELFF.

Here the CDR3 reads CASSQAGGPYEQYF. The CDR3, as DNA: TGTGCCAGCAGCCAAGCGGGAGGGCCCTACGAGCAGTACTTC. The gene calls are TRBV4-2 and TRBJ2-7; 8 bases line up with TRBD2. J was trimmed by 2 bases and V by 1 base; bases with no gene match: 1. Germline CDR1 reads LGHNA; CDR2 reads YNFKEQ. The CDR3 has 14 amino acids.

The chain couples TRBV7-2 to TRBJ2-1, with unresolved D. Trimming removed 0 bases at V and 2 bases at J, with 11 bases between. This CDR3 contains 16 residues. The germline V gene encodes CDR1 SGHTA and CDR2 FQGNSA. Written as DNA, the CDR3 is TGTGCCAGCAGCTTAGCGTCCGAGCGCACCTACAATGAGCAGTTCTTC. Translation gives CASSLASERTYNEQFF.

The rearrangement uses TRBV7-2 and TRBJ2-1, with D perhaps TRBD2 (5 bases). The CDR3 is made up of 15 amino acids. V was trimmed by 3 bases and J by 1 base, leaving 10 bases between them. From germline, CDR1 is SGHTA and CDR2 FQGNSA. CDR3 protein: CASSFRTRSYNEQFF. The CDR3 DNA is TGTGCCAGCAGCTTTAGGACTCGGTCCTACAATGAGCAGTTCTTC.

V is TRBV9 and J is TRBJ2-5; 7 bases are shared with TRBD2. Germline trimming cut 4 bases from V and 3 bases from J; bases unmatched to any gene: 12. Per germline, CDR1 SGDLS and CDR2 YYNGEE. CDR3 size: 16 residues. CDR3 nucleotide sequence: TGTGCCAGCAGCCCCTCTGGCGGGGGACCGAAAGAGACCCAGTACTTC. It specifies CASSPSGGGPKETQYF.

The rearrangement uses TRBV19 and TRBJ2-5; 9 nucleotides match TRBD1. Germline V gene sequence: CDR1 LNHDA, CDR2 SQIVND (reference sequence). Trimming cost V 5 bases and J 5 bases; bases outside gene matches: 3. There are 13 residues in the CDR3. DNA for the CDR3: TGTGCCAGTAGTGGGACAGGGCGGGAGACCCAGTACTTC. This gives the protein CASSGTGRETQYF.

The chain uses TRBV29-1 and TRBJ2-5; TRBD1 aligns across 7 bases. CDR3 length equals 11 residues. After removal of 8 bases from V and 4 bases from J, the junction contained 4 bases not matched to a gene. Germline CDR1 reads SQVTM; CDR2 reads ANQGSEA. The CDR3, as DNA: TGCAGCATTAACAGGGGAGAGACCCAGTACTTC. Residues: CSINRGETQYF.

The chain joins TRBV29-1 to TRBJ2-7; a possible D gene is TRBD1 (5 bases). CDR1 is SQVTM, CDR2 ANQGSEA, per germline. The V end lost 6 bases, the J end lost 8 bases, and 17 bases lay between the germline ends. CDR3 length: 12 amino acids. CDR3 sequence (DNA): TGCAGCGTGGATTCCCCCGACAGAAAGCAGTACTTC. Translation gives CSVDSPDRKQYF.